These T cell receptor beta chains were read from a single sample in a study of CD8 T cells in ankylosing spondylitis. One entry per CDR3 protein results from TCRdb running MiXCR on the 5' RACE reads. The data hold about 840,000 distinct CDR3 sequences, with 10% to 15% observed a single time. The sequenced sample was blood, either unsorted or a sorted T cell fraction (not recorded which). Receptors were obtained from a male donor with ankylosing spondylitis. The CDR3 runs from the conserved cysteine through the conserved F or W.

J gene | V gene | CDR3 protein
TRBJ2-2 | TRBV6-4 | CASSGQGATGELFF
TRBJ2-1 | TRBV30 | CAWGRESSYNEQFF
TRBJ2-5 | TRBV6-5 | CASSYQGSETQYF
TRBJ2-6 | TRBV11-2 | CASSLDLSSGANVLTF
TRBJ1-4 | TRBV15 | CATSLLVTNEKLFF
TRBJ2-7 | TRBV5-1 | CASSLAPSLSYEQYF
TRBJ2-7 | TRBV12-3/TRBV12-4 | CASRQGSYSYEQYF
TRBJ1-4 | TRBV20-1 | CSAREVVGEKLFF
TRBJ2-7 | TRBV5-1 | CASSPDRVSREQYF
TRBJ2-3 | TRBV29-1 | CSVARDSTDTQYF
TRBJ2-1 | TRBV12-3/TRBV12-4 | CASSLGVSLNEQFF
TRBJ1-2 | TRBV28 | CASSSPSVGDLPYGYTF
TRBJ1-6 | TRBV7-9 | CASSFTAYNSPLHF
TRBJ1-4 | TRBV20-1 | CSAREGTGVGKLFF
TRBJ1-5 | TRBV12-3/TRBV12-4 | CASSDRERQPQHF
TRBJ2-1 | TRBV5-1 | CASSLEKNEQFF
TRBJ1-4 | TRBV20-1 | CSARTGSREKLFF
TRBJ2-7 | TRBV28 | CASSRVGDYDEQYF
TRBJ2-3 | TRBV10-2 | CASSGPGQKGFGTQYF
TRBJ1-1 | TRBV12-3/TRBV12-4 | CASRRGLLTREAFF
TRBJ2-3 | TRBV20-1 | CSAPRDPGTDTQYF
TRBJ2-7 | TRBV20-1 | CSAPYSTRHYEQYF
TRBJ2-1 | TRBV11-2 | CASSLILSLAFPTTHNEQFF
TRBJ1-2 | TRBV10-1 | CASKGQSYGYTF
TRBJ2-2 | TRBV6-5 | CASSFSGFNTGELFF
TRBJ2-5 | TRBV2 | CASSGTSIVKTQYF
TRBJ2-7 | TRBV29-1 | CSVLRDTSYEQYF
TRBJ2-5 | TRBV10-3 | CASAPLLAEETQYF